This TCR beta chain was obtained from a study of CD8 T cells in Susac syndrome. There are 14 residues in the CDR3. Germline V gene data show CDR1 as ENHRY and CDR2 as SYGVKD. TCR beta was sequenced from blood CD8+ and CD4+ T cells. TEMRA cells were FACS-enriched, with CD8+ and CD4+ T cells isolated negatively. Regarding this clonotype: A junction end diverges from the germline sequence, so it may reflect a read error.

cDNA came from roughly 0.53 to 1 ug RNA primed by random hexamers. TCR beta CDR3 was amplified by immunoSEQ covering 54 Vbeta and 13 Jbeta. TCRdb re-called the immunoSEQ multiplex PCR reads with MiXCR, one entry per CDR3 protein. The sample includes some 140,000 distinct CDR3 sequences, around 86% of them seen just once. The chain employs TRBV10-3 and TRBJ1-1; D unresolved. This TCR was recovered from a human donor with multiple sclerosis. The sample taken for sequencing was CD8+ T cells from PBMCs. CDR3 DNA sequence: TGTACCATCAGTGAGACACAGCTGAACACTGAAGCTTTCTTT. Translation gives CTISETQLNTEAFF.